One sample yielded the 19 T cell receptor beta chains listed below, sequenced in a study of human T cells and chemical hapten exposure. A single record per CDR3 protein comes from TCRdb applying MiXCR to the RACE reads. The profile shows approximately 79,000 distinct CDR3 sequences, 8.6% of them singletons. Time point reported: healthy volunteer bleed at 6 weeks. Extraction of total RNA was performed on unfractionated whole blood. The sequenced sample was whole blood. The source of these receptors is a male donor in good health. Some clones in this sample may be carry-over from other donors' samples.

The chain carries TRBV19 and TRBJ1-5, with unresolved D. V was trimmed by 5 bases and J by 5 bases, leaving 7 bases between them. Germline CDR1 LNHDA, CDR2 SQIVND (reference sequence). The length of the CDR3 is 12 residues. In DNA form, the CDR3 reads TGTGCCAGTAGTGACGTTTATCAGCCCCAGCATTTT. It is translated as CASSDVYQPQHF.

V and J are TRBV18 and TRBJ1-5, with D hard to call. This CDR3 is 13 amino acids long. V shed 3 bases and J shed 4 bases, with 7 bases lying between them. Germline CDR1 is KGHSH and CDR2 is LQKENI. The CDR3 protein is CASSPGINQPQHF. The CDR3 nucleotides are TGTGCCAGCTCACCGGGGATTAATCAGCCCCAGCATTTT.

As to this clonotype: This sequence may be a read error, since a much larger clone differs from it by one base. The chain recombines TRBV7-8 with TRBJ1-6, with D possibly matching TRBD1 (5 bases). Germline V CDR1 and CDR2: SGHVS, FQNEAQ. The length of the CDR3 is 13 residues. The CDR3 nucleotides read TGTGCCAGCAGTTCACAGGATAATTCACACCTCCACTTT. Protein sequence: CASSSQDNSHLHF.

This clonotype has more than one count but fewer than ten. The chain uses TRBV20-1 and TRBJ2-5; D possibly corresponds to TRBD1 (5 bases). The CDR3 spans 20 residues. Germline V gives CDR1 DFQATT, CDR2 SNEGSKA (reference sequence). The V and J ends lost 4 bases and 2 bases respectively, with 32 bases between them. The CDR3 loop reads CSATHPVREDKGKSQETQYF. In nucleotides, the CDR3 is TGCAGTGCTACTCATCCGGTGCGAGAGGACAAGGGGAAATCTCAAGAGACCCAGTACTTC.

This clonotype was observed many times. J is TRBJ2-3 and V is TRBV10-3, with 8 bases fitting TRBD1. The germline V gene encodes CDR1 ENHRY and CDR2 SYGVKD. CDR3 size: 14 residues. Trimming took 5 bases from V and 6 from J; bases not matched to a gene: 7. The CDR3 coding sequence is TGTGCCATCAGTTCGACAGGGGCGGTGGATACGCAGTATTTT. Its translation: CAISSTGAVDTQYF.

The chain recombines TRBV20-1 with TRBJ2-7, with 14 positions matching TRBD2. The CDR3 is 16 residues long. Germline CDR1 DFQATT, CDR2 SNEGSKA (reference sequence). The ends lost 2 bases at V and 7 bases at J; junction bases unmatched: 10. This CDR3 reads CSARYPGLAGAGEQYF. The CDR3 DNA sequence: TGCAGTGCTAGATACCCGGGACTAGCGGGAGCTGGGGAGCAGTACTTC.

This clonotype was counted many times. This chain links TRBV4-1 with TRBJ1-1, with a tentative D call TRBD1 (5 bases). With 2 bases removed from V and 1 base from J, the gap between germline ends came to 14 bases. Germline V lookup: CDR1 MGHRA, CDR2 YSYEKL. The CDR3 totals 16 residues. CDR3 amino acids: CASSQITGKTNTEAFF. The CDR3 nucleotides are TGCGCCAGCAGCCAAATCACAGGAAAAACGAACACTGAAGCTTTCTTT.

This clonotype was seen only a few times. The chain couples TRBV6-5 to TRBJ1-2, with 9 bases matching TRBD1. CDR1 is MNHEY and CDR2 is SVGAGI in the germline V gene. V lost 6 bases and J lost 3; bases outside the gene matches: 5. The length of the CDR3 is 14 residues. The CDR3 DNA reads as TGTGCCAGCAGAGGGGACAGGGCTGACTATGGCTACACCTTC. Translating it yields CASRGDRADYGYTF.

V gene TRBV6-2 or TRBV6-3 combines with J gene TRBJ2-1, with 7 bases fitting TRBD2. Germline CDR1 MNHEY, CDR2 SVGEGT. Trimming at V came to 2 bases and at J to 3 bases, leaving 10 bases not matched to a gene. The length of the CDR3 is 17 residues. This chain's CDR3 is CASSYGSVAGDYNEQFF. The CDR3 DNA sequence: TGTGCCAGCAGTTACGGGTCGGTCGCGGGGGACTACAATGAGCAGTTCTTC.

This rearrangement joins TRBV5-4 to TRBJ2-6; 9 nucleotides align to TRBD1. The CDR3 sequence is 17 residues long. CDR1 and CDR2 from the germline V gene are SGHNT and YYREEE (reference sequence). V gave up 3 bases and J gave up 4 bases; unmatched junction bases: 8. The CDR3 coding sequence is TGTGCCAGCAGCTCCCCCGGGACAGGGACAGGGGCCAACGTCCTGACTTTC. Residues: CASSSPGTGTGANVLTF.

The chain has TRBV2 and TRBJ2-5, with TRBD2 matching 7 bases. The trim removed 2 bases at V and 4 bases at J, leaving 7 bases unmatched. The CDR3 extends over 15 amino acids. Germline V gives CDR1 SNHLY, CDR2 FYNNEI. The CDR3, as DNA: TGTGCCAGCAGTGAATCGGCGGGAGCCACAGAGACCCAGTACTTC. Amino acid sequence: CASSESAGATETQYF.

This clonotype occurred many times. The chain carries TRBV29-1 and TRBJ2-5, with unresolved D. The CDR3 is 10 amino acids. The germline V gene has CDR1 SQVTM and CDR2 ANQGSEA. Trimming removed 6 bases from V and 4 bases from J, with 6 bases in between. The DNA of the CDR3 is TGCAGCGTCGGAGCAGAGACCCAGTACTTC. Translation: CSVGAETQYF. The full variable domain, its missing parts supplied by reference TRBV29-1 and TRBJ2-5, is SAVISQKPSRDICQRGTSLTIQCQVDSQVTMMFWYRQQPGQSLTLIATANQGSEATYESGFVIDKFPISRPNLTFSTLTVSNMSPEDSSIYLCSVGAETQYFGPGTRLLVL.

The CDR3 sequence is CATSTGLNTEAFF. The CDR3 DNA follows: TGTGCCACATCGACAGGGCTGAACACTGAAGCTTTCTTT. This sequence joins TRBV25-1 and TRBJ1-1, with TRBD1 matching over 7 bases. V lost 10 bases, J lost 0 bases, and 5 bases stayed unmatched. The germline CDR1 and CDR2 sequences are MGHDK and SYGVNS. The CDR3 is 13 residues long.

The genes are TRBV5-6 and TRBJ2-7; D call uncertain. The CDR3 consists of 13 residues. The V and J ends lost 0 bases and 2 bases respectively, with 6 bases between them. From germline, CDR1 is SGHDT and CDR2 YYEEEE. This CDR3 is CASSLGTPYEQYF. DNA of the CDR3: TGTGCCAGCAGCTTGGGGACCCCCTACGAGCAGTACTTC.

In this sample, this clonotype turned up a few times. The J gene is TRBJ2-3, the V gene TRBV7-9; D gene ambiguous. Germline V lookup: CDR1 SEHNR, CDR2 FQNEAQ (reference sequence). The CDR3 runs to 16 residues. V dropped 5 bases and J dropped 0 bases, with 15 bases sitting between them. CDR3 sequence reads: CASSPIDLTSTDTQYF. For the CDR3, the DNA is TGTGCCAGCAGCCCCATTGACTTGACTAGCACAGATACGCAGTATTTT.

This clonotype was recorded a few times. The chain has TRBV7-9 and TRBJ2-2; either TRBD1 or TRBD2 may supply D (5 bases each). Trimming took 4 bases from V and 0 from J, leaving 12 bases between them. This CDR3 spans 16 amino acids. Germline V lookup: CDR1 SEHNR, CDR2 FQNEAQ (reference sequence). DNA for the CDR3: TGTGCCAGCAGCTCGGGACGGCCCCCGAACACCGGGGAGCTGTTTTTT. It translates to CASSSGRPPNTGELFF. Full variable domain (outside the CDR3, taken from reference TRBV7-9 and TRBJ2-2): DTGVSQNPRHKITKRGQNVTFRCDPISEHNRLYWYRQTLGQGPEFLTYFQNEAQLEKSRLLSDRFSAERPKGSFSTLEIQRTEQGDSAMYLCASSSGRPPNTGELFFGEGSRLTVL.

The rearrangement links TRBV6-4 to TRBJ2-2, with 7 positions matching TRBD2. This CDR3 has 15 residues. The germline CDR1 and CDR2 sequences are MRHNA and SNTAGT. V shed 2 bases, J shed 4 bases, and the junction held 4 bases outside the gene matches. The CDR3 spells CASSDRAGVTGELFF. CDR3 in DNA: TGTGCCAGCAGTGACAGGGCGGGAGTCACCGGGGAGCTGTTTTTT.

The rearrangement joins TRBV7-2 to TRBJ2-3; D possibly corresponds to TRBD2 (7 bases). Germline CDR1 is SGHTA and CDR2 is FQGNSA. Trimming shortened V by 4 bases and J by 1 base, and 18 bases separated the two germline ends. The CDR3 runs 17 residues. The DNA of the CDR3 is TGTGCCAGCAGCTACATAGGGGGGGGTTCGGGCACAGATACGCAGTATTTT. Amino acid sequence: CASSYIGGGSGTDTQYF.

The V gene is TRBV14, the J gene TRBJ2-3, with D perhaps TRBD2 (5 bases). This CDR3 comprises 18 residues. Germline CDR1 SGHDN, CDR2 FVKESK. Trimming removed 5 bases from V and 0 bases from J, with 21 bases in between. CDR3 region: CASSGRTFRLASTDTQYF. The CDR3 nucleotides read TGTGCCAGCAGCGGACGGACTTTCCGGCTAGCCAGCACAGATACGCAGTATTTT.